This is a list of T cell receptor beta chains from one sample in a study of blood T cell repertoires in COVID-19. The method was immunoSEQ multiplex PCR; TCRdb's version includes in-frame clones alone and lacks a portion of them. This sample has under 200,000 clones, with roughly 84% found just once. Sequencing was carried out using peripheral blood. These receptor sequences come from a man younger than 35 with active or convalescent COVID-19. Both conserved end residues are part of each CDR3. The order of the fields is V gene, CDR3 length, J gene, clone size, D gene, CDR3 DNA, CDR3 protein. D genes are given only for firm matches. For some rows the clone size is stated as once, few or many, or as a class when expanded; others skip it.

v_gene: TRBV5-1; len: 15; j_gene: TRBJ1-6; abundance: NA; d_gene: NA; CDR3nt: TGCGCCAGCAGCTTGGTGCAGGGGCGAAGTTCACCCCTCCACTTT; CDR3aa: CASSLVQGRSSPLHF
v_gene: TRBV14; len: 13; j_gene: TRBJ2-1; abundance: NA; d_gene: TRBD2; CDR3nt: TGTGCCAGCAGAGGGACTAGGGGTAGTTTACAGTTCTTC; CDR3aa: CASRGTRGSLQFF
v_gene: TRBV28; len: 16; j_gene: TRBJ2-1; abundance: NA; d_gene: TRBD2; CDR3nt: TGTGCCAGCAGACACGGGACTAGCGGGGGTTTATATGAGCAGTTCTTC; CDR3aa: CASRHGTSGGLYEQFF
v_gene: TRBV18; len: 15; j_gene: TRBJ2-5; abundance: NA; d_gene: TRBD1; CDR3nt: TGTGCCAGCTCACCAAGGTCGACAGGGCAAGAGACCCAGTACTTC; CDR3aa: CASSPRSTGQETQYF
v_gene: TRBV29-1; len: 13; j_gene: TRBJ1-5; abundance: NA; d_gene: NA; CDR3nt: TGCAGCGTGAGGAGGGAGGACGGTCAGCCCCAGCATTTT; CDR3aa: CSVRREDGQPQHF
v_gene: TRBV14; len: 17; j_gene: TRBJ1-4; abundance: NA; d_gene: NA; CDR3nt: TGTGCCAGCAGCCAACGTAGTGGGCTTGCAACTAATGAAAAACTGTTTTTT; CDR3aa: CASSQRSGLATNEKLFF
v_gene: TRBV2; len: 13; j_gene: TRBJ1-1; abundance: NA; d_gene: NA; CDR3nt: TGTGCCAGCAGTGTAGTAGCTAACACTGAAGCTTTCTTT; CDR3aa: CASSVVANTEAFF
v_gene: TRBV7-6; len: 15; j_gene: TRBJ1-4; abundance: NA; d_gene: NA; CDR3nt: TGTGCCAGCAGCCCGACAGTCCCCTTGGGGGAAAAACTGTTTTTT; CDR3aa: CASSPTVPLGEKLFF
v_gene: TRBV6-5; len: 15; j_gene: TRBJ2-2; abundance: NA; d_gene: TRBD1; CDR3nt: TGTGCCAGCAGGACAGGGATAGTAAACACCGGGGAGCTGTTTTTT; CDR3aa: CASRTGIVNTGELFF
v_gene: TRBV28; len: 13; j_gene: TRBJ2-1; abundance: once; d_gene: TRBD2; CDR3nt: TGTGCCAGCCGCGGACTAGTCGCGGATGAGCAGTTCTTC; CDR3aa: CASRGLVADEQFF
v_gene: TRBV11-3; len: 14; j_gene: TRBJ2-3; abundance: NA; d_gene: NA; CDR3nt: TGTGCCAGCAGCTTAGACCCTAGCACAGATACGCAGTATTTT; CDR3aa: CASSLDPSTDTQYF
v_gene: TRBV6-1; len: 14; j_gene: TRBJ2-7; abundance: once; d_gene: TRBD1; CDR3nt: TGTGCCAGCAGTGAACAGGGGGCCAAGTACGAGCAGTACTTC; CDR3aa: CASSEQGAKYEQYF
v_gene: TRBV19; len: 13; j_gene: TRBJ2-7; abundance: NA; d_gene: NA; CDR3nt: TGTGCCAGTAGTATCAGGGATGGGTACGAGCAGTACTTC; CDR3aa: CASSIRDGYEQYF
v_gene: TRBV10-1; len: 16; j_gene: TRBJ2-3; abundance: NA; d_gene: TRBD2; CDR3nt: TGCGCCAGCAGTGGACGCGGGGGGGTCGGCACAGATACGCAGTATTTT; CDR3aa: CASSGRGGVGTDTQYF
v_gene: TRBV18; len: 12; j_gene: TRBJ1-5; abundance: NA; d_gene: NA; CDR3nt: TGTGCCAGCCAAGGGGGGGATCAGCCCCAGCATTTT; CDR3aa: CASQGGDQPQHF
v_gene: TRBV7-2; len: 18; j_gene: TRBJ2-3; abundance: NA; d_gene: TRBD2; CDR3nt: TGTGCCAGCAGCTTTACCGGGACTAGCGGCCTAGCGGGAGATACGCAGTATTTT; CDR3aa: CASSFTGTSGLAGDTQYF
v_gene: TRBV7-9; len: 12; j_gene: TRBJ1-2; abundance: NA; d_gene: TRBD1; CDR3nt: TGTGCCAGCAGTGTTACAGGGGTGGGCTACACCTTC; CDR3aa: CASSVTGVGYTF
v_gene: TRBV11-3; len: 16; j_gene: TRBJ2-3; abundance: NA; d_gene: TRBD1; CDR3nt: TGTGCCAGCAGCTTAGGGGACAGGGCGAGCACAGATACGCAGTATTTT; CDR3aa: CASSLGDRASTDTQYF
v_gene: TRBV5-6; len: 14; j_gene: TRBJ2-1; abundance: NA; d_gene: NA; CDR3nt: TGTGCCAGCAGCTTTTCGTTCCCCCTCAATGAGCAGTTCTTC; CDR3aa: CASSFSFPLNEQFF
v_gene: TRBV28; len: 19; j_gene: TRBJ2-2; abundance: NA; d_gene: TRBD1; CDR3nt: TGTGCCAGCAAGGTCCCGGGACAGGGCCCACCTCCGAACACCGGGGAGCTGTTTTTT; CDR3aa: CASKVPGQGPPPNTGELFF
v_gene: TRBV19; len: 15; j_gene: TRBJ1-4; abundance: NA; d_gene: NA; CDR3nt: TGTGCCAGTAGCCGCCCGCGGCGGAGGAATGAAAAACTGTTTTTT; CDR3aa: CASSRPRRRNEKLFF
v_gene: TRBV5-8; len: 13; j_gene: TRBJ1-4; abundance: once; d_gene: TRBD1; CDR3nt: TGTGCCAGCAGCTTGAACAGGGGTGAAAAACTGTTTTTT; CDR3aa: CASSLNRGEKLFF
v_gene: TRBV19; len: 16; j_gene: TRBJ1-2; abundance: NA; d_gene: NA; CDR3nt: TGTGCCAGTAGAAAACAACCGGGAACAGCTAACTATGGCTACACCTTC; CDR3aa: CASRKQPGTANYGYTF